Presented here are 21 T cell receptor beta chains from one specimen sequenced in a study of T-cell memory formation after mild COVID-19. TCRdb reanalysed the 5' RACE reads using MiXCR and keeps one entry per CDR3 protein. Of 400,000 to 450,000 distinct CDR3 sequences detected, more than 15% appear once; the ten largest clones hold roughly 21%. Input material: PBMCs or a T cell subset sorted from them (not recorded which). Receptor source: a man aged 18 to 29 who had mild COVID-19 (a few samples of this study predate the infection). Cell type and time point are not known.

The J gene is TRBJ1-1, the V gene TRBV11-2; TRBD1 agrees at 7 bases. Germline loops: CDR1 SGHAT, CDR2 FQNNGV. V lost 5 bases, J lost 11 bases, and 14 bases stayed unmatched. CDR3 length equals 14 residues. The DNA of the CDR3 is TGTGCCAGCAGCCCTATGACAGGGAAGGGTTGGGCTTTCTTT. It encodes CASSPMTGKGWAFF.

The rearrangement joins TRBV7-9 to TRBJ2-7; tentative D call: TRBD1 (6 bases). Germline V gene sequence: CDR1 SEHNR, CDR2 FQNEAQ (reference sequence). The CDR3 runs to 14 residues. V was pared by 5 bases and J by 0 bases, with 11 bases between. The CDR3 spells CASSGEDSSYEQYV. CDR3 nucleotide sequence: TGTGCCAGCAGCGGAGAGGACAGCTCCTACGAGCAGTACGTC.

This clonotype was recorded at least ten times. This chain connects TRBV29-1 to TRBJ2-1, with 8 nucleotides matching TRBD1. V lost 3 bases, J lost 11 bases, and 12 bases stayed unmatched. CDR3 length equals 14 residues. The germline CDR1 and CDR2 sequences are SQVTM and ANQGSEA. In nucleotides, the CDR3 is TGCAGCGTTGAGACAGGGGCCCCCTTCGGGAAGCAGTTCTTC. This gives the protein CSVETGAPFGKQFF.

This clonotype has just a few counts. The chain joins TRBV18 to TRBJ2-7; 10 nucleotides line up with TRBD1. V shed 4 bases and J 2 bases; nucleotides not matched to a gene: 8. Germline assignment: CDR1 KGHSH and CDR2 LQKENI. The CDR3 is 16 residues long. The CDR3: CASSLAMTGGAYEQYF. CDR3 DNA sequence: TGTGCCAGCTCACTAGCCATGACAGGGGGCGCCTACGAGCAGTACTTC.

The rearrangement links TRBV24-1 to TRBJ1-5, with no clear D. With 2 bases removed from V and 4 bases from J, the gap between germline ends came to 5 bases. This CDR3 has 13 amino acids. Germline lookup yields CDR1 KGHDR and CDR2 SFDVKD. The CDR3 sequence: CATSDSANQPQHF. CDR3 DNA sequence: TGTGCCACCAGTGATTCGGCTAATCAGCCCCAGCATTTT.

The chain carries TRBV4-2 and TRBJ1-2, with D perhaps TRBD1 (5 bases). Germline V gene lookup returns CDR1 LGHNA and CDR2 YNFKEQ. The CDR3 has 15 amino acids. Trimming took off 0 bases at V and 6 bases at J, with 14 bases between the two ends. CDR3 nucleotide sequence: TGTGCCAGCAGCCAAGATCTAGCAAGGGGCCATGGCTACACCTTC. Amino acid sequence: CASSQDLARGHGYTF.

This clonotype came up a few times. This chain joins TRBV7-2 and TRBJ2-1; D is possibly TRBD1 or TRBD2 (6 bases each). The germline CDR1 and CDR2 sequences are SGHTA and FQGNSA. Trimming removed 7 bases from V and 4 bases from J, with 14 bases in between. CDR3 length: 14 residues. The CDR3 spells CASKLTRGYNEQFF. CDR3 in DNA: TGTGCCAGCAAGCTGACTAGGGGGTACAATGAGCAGTTCTTC.

This chain connects TRBV9 to TRBJ2-7; 15 nucleotides line up with TRBD2. Germline V lookup: CDR1 SGDLS, CDR2 YYNGEE. Trimming at V came to 2 bases and at J to 0 bases, leaving 9 bases not matched to a gene. This CDR3 region has 19 residues. The CDR3 loop is CASSVLPGLAGGTSYEQYF. DNA of the CDR3: TGTGCCAGCAGCGTGCTACCGGGACTAGCGGGGGGAACCTCCTACGAGCAGTACTTC. The variable domain in full, with the rest retrieved from reference TRBV9 and TRBJ2-7, is DSGVTQTPKHLITATGQRVTLRCSPRSGDLSVYWYQQSLDQGLQFLIQYYNGEERAKGNILERFSAQQFPDLHSELNLSSLELGDSALYFCASSVLPGLAGGTSYEQYFGPGTRLTVT.

This clonotype was seen more than once but under ten times. V and J are TRBV5-6 and TRBJ2-3; perhaps TRBD2 as D (6 bases). The CDR3 consists of 12 residues. Per the germline V gene, CDR1 is SGHDT and CDR2 is YYEEEE. Trimming removed 3 bases from V and 4 bases from J, with 6 bases in between. The CDR3 loop reads CASSWGADTQYF. CDR3 DNA: TGTGCCAGCAGCTGGGGGGCAGATACGCAGTATTTT.

This clonotype was detected a few times. The chain couples TRBV4-2 to TRBJ2-2; 8 positions agree with TRBD1. This CDR3 region has 16 residues. Germline V gives CDR1 LGHNA, CDR2 YNFKEQ. V trimming: 4 bases; J trimming: 3 bases; junction bases outside the gene matches: 7. CDR3 in amino acids: CASSPKTGGHTGELFF. CDR3 sequence (DNA): TGTGCCAGCAGCCCAAAAACAGGGGGTCACACCGGGGAGCTGTTTTTT.

The chain has TRBV12-3 or TRBV12-4 and TRBJ2-1, with a tentative D call TRBD1 (6 bases). The CDR3 covers 13 residues. The V and J ends lost 6 bases and 5 bases respectively, with 11 bases between them. The CDR3: CASRTDRHNEQFF. CDR3 DNA: TGTGCCAGCAGGACGGACAGACACAATGAGCAGTTCTTC.

This clonotype was observed a single time. The chain links TRBV9 to TRBJ1-6; D not certain. The CDR3 runs 16 residues. Germline CDR1 SGDLS, CDR2 YYNGEE. Trimming stripped 0 bases from V and 6 bases from J, with 13 bases between. CDR3 sequence: CASSVGPGGSNSPLHF. DNA for the CDR3: TGTGCCAGCAGCGTAGGCCCCGGAGGTAGTAATTCACCCCTCCACTTT.

The chain is built from TRBV10-3 and TRBJ1-1; no definite D call. Germline CDR1 reads ENHRY; CDR2 reads SYGVKD. CDR3 length: 13 residues. With 2 bases removed from V and 4 bases from J, the gap between germline ends came to 8 bases. CDR3 in amino acids: CAISEVSVTEAFF. The DNA of the CDR3 is TGTGCCATCAGTGAGGTTTCCGTCACTGAAGCTTTCTTT.

This clonotype was found a few times. This chain uses TRBV30 with TRBJ2-1; D remains unclear. CDR3 size: 15 residues. Trimming shortened V by 8 bases and J by 0 bases, and 17 bases separated the two germline ends. Germline-derived CDR1 and CDR2 are GTSNPN and SVGIG (reference sequence). The CDR3 spells CALAQSGSSYNEQFF. CDR3 nucleotide sequence: TGTGCCCTGGCCCAATCGGGCAGCTCCTACAATGAGCAGTTCTTC.

The V and J genes are TRBV5-1 and TRBJ1-2, with TRBD1 identical over 7 bases. V was clipped by 1 base and J by 1 base; unmatched bases: 7. Germline-derived CDR1 and CDR2 are SGHRS and YFSETQ. The CDR3 is made up of 16 amino acids. The CDR3 loop reads CASSLTGTAFNYGYTF. As DNA, the CDR3 is TGCGCCAGCAGCTTGACCGGGACAGCATTTAACTATGGCTACACCTTC.

This rearrangement joins TRBV11-2 to TRBJ2-7, with TRBD1 matching 9 bases. This CDR3 has 14 amino acids. Germline assignment: CDR1 SGHAT and CDR2 FQNNGV. Trimming removed 4 bases from V and 3 bases from J; junction bases left unmatched: 4. The CDR3 coding sequence is TGTGCCAGCAGCTCCCGGGACAGGGACTACGAGCAGTACTTC. It translates to CASSSRDRDYEQYF.

This clonotype has a handful of counts. The V call is TRBV3-1, the J call TRBJ2-5, with 7 bases matching TRBD1. This CDR3 region has 15 residues. Trimming cost V 4 bases and J 6 bases; bases outside gene matches: 11. Germline V CDR1 and CDR2: LGHDT, YNNKEL (reference sequence). CDR3 coding DNA: TGTGCCAGCAGCCTCCGGGACGAGGGGGCGAAGACCCAGTACTTC. This gives the protein CASSLRDEGAKTQYF.

This clonotype was detected a few times. The gene calls are TRBV7-9 and TRBJ2-7; TRBD1 matches at 9 bases. The germline CDR1 and CDR2 sequences are SEHNR and FQNEAQ (reference sequence). The CDR3 is made up of 13 amino acids. Germline trimming cut 4 bases from V and 6 bases from J; bases unmatched to any gene: 4. This CDR3 is CASSSPTGGEQYF. CDR3 DNA: TGTGCCAGCAGCTCACCGACAGGGGGCGAGCAGTACTTC.

This clonotype was counted between two and nine times. The chain combines TRBV4-3 with TRBJ1-6, with D hard to call. V was shortened by 0 bases and J by 13 bases, with 13 bases between the two germline ends. Germline V gene lookup returns CDR1 LGHNA and CDR2 YSLEER. The CDR3 is 14 residues long. As DNA, the CDR3 is TGCGCCAGCAGCCAAGATCCCGCTTGGACCCCCCTCCACTTT. Its protein product is CASSQDPAWTPLHF.

This clonotype has only a few counts. The chain is built from TRBV7-8 and TRBJ2-7; D perhaps matches TRBD1 (6 bases). Germline CDR1 and CDR2: SGHVS and FQNEAQ. The CDR3 has 14 amino acids. V lost 4 bases, J lost 0 bases, and 10 bases lay in between. CDR3 in DNA: TGTGCCAGCAGCTCCCAGGGGATCTCCTACGAGCAGTACTTC. This sequence encodes CASSSQGISYEQYF.

The chain links TRBV4-3 to TRBJ1-4; 8 nucleotides match TRBD1. The CDR3 is made up of 16 amino acids. Trimming at V came to 0 bases and at J to 3 bases, leaving 3 bases not matched to a gene. Germline-derived CDR1 and CDR2 are LGHNA and YSLEER. CDR3 coding DNA: TGCGCCAGCAGCCAAGAAGGGACAGGAGCTAATGAAAAACTGTTTTTT. Amino acid sequence: CASSQEGTGANEKLFF.